This passage covers 31 T cell receptor beta chains from one sample sequenced in a study of radiotherapy plus CTLA-4 blockade in lung cancer. TCRdb keeps only in-frame clones here, not all; method: immunoSEQ multiplex PCR. The sample includes more than 95,000 clones, approximately 72% of them seen just once. This specimen was peripheral blood, taken from a patient treated with radiotherapy plus ipilimumab. These receptor sequences come from a human donor with non-small cell lung cancer who had a partial response to radiotherapy plus ipilimumab. Some clones in this sample may be carry-over from other donors' samples.

V is TRBV28 and J is TRBJ2-2, with D unresolved. This CDR3 spans 11 amino acids. The ends were cut back, 7 bases at V and 6 bases at J, with 6 bases in the middle. Germline CDR1 is MDHEN and CDR2 is SYDVKM. The CDR3 DNA reads as TGTGCCAGCACCCGTCCCGGGGAGCTGTTTTTT. This gives the protein CASTRPGELFF.

The chain uses TRBV11-2 and TRBJ2-7, with 12 bases that match TRBD2. After removal of 6 bases from V and 3 bases from J, the junction contained 12 bases not matched to a gene. Germline V gives CDR1 SGHAT, CDR2 FQNNGV. The CDR3 runs to 17 residues. The CDR3 region is CASRTSGRRAVGYEQYF. CDR3 coding DNA: TGTGCCAGCAGGACTAGCGGGAGAAGGGCGGTTGGCTACGAGCAGTACTTC.

This clone was picked up a small number of times. This sequence joins TRBV7-9 and TRBJ2-3; 7 bases map to TRBD1. The J segment lost 1 base and the V segment lost 3 bases, leaving 1 base of the junction unmatched. Germline V CDR1 and CDR2: SEHNR, FQNEAQ (reference sequence). This CDR3 comprises 14 residues. The CDR3 loop reads CASSFGTGTDTQYF. The CDR3 DNA is TGTGCCAGCAGCTTTGGGACAGGCACAGATACGCAGTATTTT.

The chain joins TRBV6-5 to TRBJ2-7; TRBD2 agrees at 10 bases. The junction had 7 bases not matched to a gene; V was cut back by 5 bases and J by 3 bases. The germline CDR1 and CDR2 sequences are MNHEY and SVGAGI. This CDR3 comprises 15 residues. The CDR3 here is CASSPTGLASYEQYF. For the CDR3, the DNA is TGTGCCAGCAGTCCTACGGGACTAGCGAGCTACGAGCAGTACTTC.

V usage is TRBV9 and J usage is TRBJ2-2; D is unclear. V was trimmed by 0 bases and J by 1 base, leaving 7 bases between them. The CDR3 totals 15 residues. Germline lookup yields CDR1 SGDLS and CDR2 YYNGEE. This chain's CDR3 is CASSVGSWNTGELFF. As DNA, the CDR3 is TGTGCCAGCAGCGTAGGTTCCTGGAACACCGGGGAGCTGTTTTTT. The entire variable domain, with the rest obtained from reference TRBV9 and TRBJ2-2, is as follows: DSGVTQTPKHLITATGQRVTLRCSPRSGDLSVYWYQQSLDQGLQFLIQYYNGEERAKGNILERFSAQQFPDLHSELNLSSLELGDSALYFCASSVGSWNTGELFFGEGSRLTVL.

V is TRBV11-3 and J is TRBJ2-6; D might be TRBD1 (6 bases). This CDR3 comprises 18 residues. V lost 1 base and J lost 0, with 13 bases in between. Germline V gene data show CDR1 as SGHNT and CDR2 as YENEEA. Here the CDR3 reads CASSLVQGPPSGANVLTF. CDR3 in DNA: TGTGCCAGCAGCTTAGTCCAGGGGCCCCCCTCTGGGGCCAACGTCCTGACTTTC. Combining the CDR3 with reference TRBV11-3 and TRBJ2-6 gives the whole variable domain EAGVVQSPRYKIIEKKQPVAFWCNPISGHNTLYWYLQNLGQGPELLIRYENEEAVDDSQLPKDRFSAERLKGVDSTLKIQPAELGDSAVYLCASSLVQGPPSGANVLTFGAGSRLTVL.

In this sample, this clone turned up once. J is TRBJ1-1 and V is TRBV7-8; TRBD1 agrees at 9 bases. The V gene end was trimmed by 3 bases and the J gene end by 0 bases; junction bases not matched to a gene: 5. This CDR3 region has 16 residues. In germline, CDR1 is SGHVS, CDR2 FQNEAQ. This CDR3 is CASSFDRGAMNTEAFF. CDR3 nucleotides: TGTGCCAGCAGCTTCGACAGGGGGGCCATGAACACTGAAGCTTTCTTT. The full variable domain, in which reference TRBV7-8 and TRBJ1-1 provide the parts outside the CDR3, is GAGVSQSPRYKVAKRGQDVALRCDPISGHVSLFWYQQALGQGPEFLTYFQNEAQLDKSGLPSDRFFAERPEGSVSTLKIQRTQQEDSAVYLCASSFDRGAMNTEAFFGQGTRLTVV.

The chain links TRBV6-5 to TRBJ1-5; 11 nucleotides agree with TRBD1. The CDR3 has 14 residues. The junction had 5 bases not matched to a gene; V was cut back by 4 bases and J by 9 bases. Germline CDR1 and CDR2: MNHEY and SVGAGI. CDR3 bases: TGTGCCAGCAGTTGGGGACAGGGGGTAAGGCCCCAGCATTTT. Its protein product is CASSWGQGVRPQHF.

The chain links TRBV5-4 to TRBJ1-6, with TRBD1 as a possible D gene (5 bases). Per germline, CDR1 SGHNT and CDR2 YYREEE (reference sequence). V lost 5 bases and J lost 6, with 18 bases in between. This CDR3 region has 16 residues. The CDR3 reads CASSQGSQGRNSPLHF. The CDR3 nucleotides are TGTGCCAGCAGTCAAGGATCGCAGGGCCGTAATTCACCCCTCCACTTT.

The J gene is TRBJ2-6, the V gene TRBV7-5; TRBD1 is the table's D call and was not checked against the DNA. TRBV7-5 is recorded as a pseudogene. This CDR3 has 14 residues. The chain's CDR3 is CVRRTGSGANVLTF. CDR3 in DNA: TGTGTCAGAAGGACAGGGAGCGGGGCCAACGTCCTGACTTTC.

CDR3 in amino acids: CASSAGQGIGGYTF. CDR3 sequence (DNA): TGTGCCAGCAGCGCGGGACAGGGGATAGGAGGCTACACCTTC. V and J are TRBV2 and TRBJ1-2, with 10 bases that match TRBD1. V shed 6 bases, J shed 8 bases, and the junction held 9 bases outside the gene matches. From germline, CDR1 is SNHLY and CDR2 FYNNEI. The CDR3 totals 14 residues.

V gene TRBV5-4 combines with J gene TRBJ2-5, with D maybe TRBD1 (6 bases). This CDR3 spans 14 amino acids. CDR1 is SGHNT, CDR2 YYREEE, per germline (reference sequence). V gave up 3 bases and J gave up 2 bases, with 11 bases separating them. Here the CDR3 reads CASSYLDRQETQYF. Written as DNA, the CDR3 is TGTGCCAGCAGCTACCTCGACAGGCAAGAGACCCAGTACTTC.

This clone was counted a few times. This chain links TRBV7-8 with TRBJ2-4; 9 bases map to TRBD1. The CDR3 contains 14 residues. With 2 bases clipped from V and 6 bases from J, the junction kept 2 bases outside the gene matches. Germline V lookup: CDR1 SGHVS, CDR2 FQNEAQ. CDR3 nucleotides: TGTGCCAGCAGCTTATCGGGACAGGGAAACATTCAGTACTTC. Protein product: CASSLSGQGNIQYF.

The chain uses TRBV27 and TRBJ2-1; TRBD1 agrees at 8 bases. The CDR3 extends over 13 amino acids. J was trimmed by 10 bases and V by 5 bases; bases with no gene match: 7. Germline V gives CDR1 MNHEY, CDR2 SMNVEV (reference sequence). This CDR3 is CASSLLRDREQFF. The CDR3 DNA reads TGTGCCAGCAGTCTCCTCCGGGACAGGGAGCAGTTCTTC.

V usage is TRBV9 and J usage is TRBJ2-3; 10 bases are a match to TRBD2. The CDR3 is made up of 19 amino acids. Germline CDR1 SGDLS, CDR2 YYNGEE. V lost 1 base, J lost 2 bases, and 13 bases stayed unmatched. CDR3: CASSVNPPGLAGDTDTQYF. The DNA of the CDR3 is TGTGCCAGCAGCGTAAACCCACCCGGGCTAGCGGGAGACACAGATACGCAGTATTTT.

The V call is TRBV28, the J call TRBJ2-6; D is possibly TRBD1 (5 bases). CDR1 MDHEN and CDR2 SYDVKM come from the germline V gene. Trimming pared 5 bases from V and 2 bases from J, leaving 16 bases between. The CDR3 extends over 17 amino acids. The CDR3 DNA reads TGTGCCAGCAGTCCCCCGCCCTCAGGGACTGGGGCCAACGTCCTGACTTTC. Its protein product is CASSPPPSGTGANVLTF.

This clone showed up just a few times. The J gene is TRBJ2-1, the V gene TRBV7-2; 9 nucleotides align to TRBD1. This CDR3 contains 14 residues. Germline trimming cut 5 bases from V and 8 bases from J; bases unmatched to any gene: 7. Germline CDR1 reads SGHTA; CDR2 reads FQGNSA. The chain's CDR3 is CASSARTGDHEQFF. In DNA form, the CDR3 reads TGTGCCAGCAGCGCGCGGACAGGGGACCATGAGCAGTTCTTC.

The V and J genes are TRBV10-1 and TRBJ1-1; D is uncertain. This CDR3 spans 13 amino acids. V lost 5 bases and J 4 bases, leaving 11 bases between the germline ends. CDR1 is WNHNN and CDR2 is SYGVQD in the germline V gene (reference sequence). CDR3 bases: TGCGCCAGCAGTTCGGGTGGGTCCACTGAAGCTTTCTTT. Residues: CASSSGGSTEAFF.

The chain recombines TRBV18 with TRBJ2-3; D is perhaps TRBD1 (7 bases). Germline CDR1 is KGHSH and CDR2 is LQKENI. V was clipped by 3 bases and J by 0 bases, with 13 bases between them. This CDR3 has 16 residues. CDR3: CASSPQAGGSTDTQYF. For the CDR3, the DNA is TGTGCCAGCTCACCCCAGGCAGGGGGGAGCACAGATACGCAGTATTTT.

The rearrangement joins TRBV2 to TRBJ1-5; a possible D gene is TRBD1 (6 bases). The ends were cut back, 3 bases at V and 3 bases at J, with 9 bases in the middle. This CDR3 spans 14 amino acids. The germline V gene has CDR1 SNHLY and CDR2 FYNNEI. CDR3 protein: CASSDQGTNQPQHF. In DNA, the CDR3 is TGTGCCAGCAGTGATCAGGGGACCAATCAGCCCCAGCATTTT.

V and J are TRBV19 and TRBJ1-1; D might be TRBD1 (5 bases). In germline, CDR1 is LNHDA, CDR2 SQIVND (reference sequence). This CDR3 region has 16 residues. The V and J ends lost 2 bases and 1 base respectively, with 14 bases between them. The CDR3 loop reads CASSIPRASSNTEAFF. As DNA, the CDR3 is TGTGCCAGTAGTATACCCAGGGCCTCCTCGAACACTGAAGCTTTCTTT.

The chain uses TRBV5-8 and TRBJ2-7; 8 positions agree with TRBD2. J was trimmed by 4 bases and V by 0 bases; bases with no gene match: 6. The CDR3 has 15 residues. CDR1 is SGHTS, CDR2 YDEGEE, per germline. The CDR3 loop reads CASSLGAGGLYEQYF. In DNA, the CDR3 is TGTGCCAGCAGCTTGGGGGCGGGAGGCCTTTACGAGCAGTACTTC.

The CDR3 spells CASSEVAGGSYEQYF. For the CDR3, the DNA is TGTGCCAGCAGTGAAGTAGCGGGGGGTTCCTACGAGCAGTACTTC. The V and J genes are TRBV2 and TRBJ2-7; 10 nucleotides agree with TRBD2. The CDR3 loop spans 15 amino acids. Germline CDR1 is SNHLY and CDR2 is FYNNEI. Trimming at V came to 1 base and at J to 1 base, leaving 1 base not matched to a gene.

This clone appeared a single time. The chain joins TRBV7-9 to TRBJ1-2; D gene unclear. Germline CDR1 is SEHNR and CDR2 is FQNEAQ (reference sequence). The CDR3 loop spans 14 amino acids. V was pared by 1 base and J by 4 bases, with 10 bases between. CDR3 in DNA: TGTGCCAGCAGCTTAGGGCAGCCAGGCTATGGCTACACCTTC. This encodes CASSLGQPGYGYTF.

The sample holds a few counts of this clone. The chain has TRBV6-5 and TRBJ1-5, with D possibly matching TRBD1 (6 bases). Germline V gene data show CDR1 as MNHEY and CDR2 as SVGAGI. V lost 5 bases and J 2 bases, leaving 13 bases between the germline ends. The CDR3 contains 15 residues. This CDR3 reads CASSTRGEGNQPQHF. DNA of the CDR3: TGTGCCAGCAGTACCAGGGGAGAAGGCAATCAGCCCCAGCATTTT.

This clone was counted once. The chain couples TRBV7-3 to TRBJ2-1; TRBD1 matches at 7 bases. V gave up 3 bases and J gave up 5 bases; unmatched junction bases: 7. This CDR3 is built from 15 residues. The germline V gene has CDR1 SGHTA and CDR2 FQGTGA. CDR3 sequence (DNA): TGTGCCAGCAGCTTTCTGGGGACAGCTAACAATGAGCAGTTCTTC. Protein sequence: CASSFLGTANNEQFF.

The chain carries TRBV7-2 and TRBJ1-4; D call uncertain. Trimming took off 3 bases at V and 3 bases at J, with 8 bases between the two ends. The CDR3 sequence is 14 residues long. CDR1 is SGHTA and CDR2 is FQGNSA in the germline V gene. The CDR3 nucleotides read TGTGCCAGCAGCTTCACCGGGGCTAATGAAAAACTGTTTTTT. It is translated as CASSFTGANEKLFF.

The chain is built from TRBV7-9 and TRBJ1-5; 8 bases match TRBD1. The CDR3 has 14 amino acids. V gave up 7 bases and J gave up 7 bases; unmatched junction bases: 9. The V gene's germline CDR1 is SEHNR and CDR2 FQNEAQ (reference sequence). The CDR3 loop is CASTSTGEGQPQHF. DNA of the CDR3: TGTGCCAGCACCTCGACAGGGGAAGGCCAGCCCCAGCATTTT.

This chain connects TRBV6-5 to TRBJ1-6, with D perhaps TRBD1 (6 bases). CDR3 size: 12 residues. Germline CDR1 and CDR2: MNHEY and SVGAGI. V gave up 7 bases and J gave up 17 bases, with 18 bases separating them. The CDR3 DNA reads as TGTGCCAGCAACGACGGGGGGGCGATATTCCACTTT. This codes for CASNDGGAIFHF.

The V call is TRBV7-3, the J call TRBJ1-1, with D possibly being TRBD1 (5 bases). CDR1 is SGHTA and CDR2 is FQGTGA in the germline V gene. V lost 6 bases to trimming and J lost 1 base, with 15 bases between them. The CDR3 consists of 15 residues. In DNA, the CDR3 is TGTGCCAGCAGTCCATCAGGGCTGACGAACACTGAAGCTTTCTTT. Translation gives CASSPSGLTNTEAFF.

The chain is built from TRBV7-9 and TRBJ1-5, with D hard to call. V shed 1 base and J shed 4 bases, with 11 bases lying between them. This CDR3 comprises 15 residues. The germline V gene encodes CDR1 SEHNR and CDR2 FQNEAQ (reference sequence). CDR3 sequence: CASSLGGNRNQPQHF. CDR3 sequence (DNA): TGTGCCAGCAGCTTAGGAGGGAATAGGAATCAGCCCCAGCATTTT.